The 27 T cell receptor beta chains reported below all come from one sample, sequenced in a study of blood T cell repertoires in COVID-19 (dated by TCRdb to about 2020). The protocol used for the library was the immunoSEQ multiplex PCR assay. TCRdb re-hosts the immuneACCESS table, in-frame sequences only. Its copies lack some clones; in the studies checked, an unresolved V gene accounts for under half of them, and the cause for the rest is not known. This sample gives over 130,000 clones in total; approximately 86% of them show up just once. 2.5% to 4% of the sample belongs to the ten largest clones. Sequences were obtained from peripheral blood. The receptors were sampled from a man between 65 and 85 years old with acute or convalescent COVID-19.

This sequence joins TRBV24-1 and TRBJ1-2; perhaps TRBD1 as D (6 bases). Per germline, CDR1 KGHDR and CDR2 SFDVKD. Trimming stripped 5 bases from V and 4 bases from J, with 13 bases between. The CDR3 has 14 amino acids. The CDR3 sequence: CATSASGTLYGYTF. The CDR3 DNA follows: TGTGCCACCAGTGCCAGCGGGACACTCTATGGCTACACCTTC.

In its sample, this clone was seen a few times. The gene calls are TRBV2 and TRBJ2-2, with 8 bases lining up with TRBD2. This CDR3 contains 16 residues. Germline V gives CDR1 SNHLY, CDR2 FYNNEI. The J segment lost 6 bases and the V segment lost 6 bases, leaving 12 bases of the junction unmatched. Written as DNA, the CDR3 is TGTGCCAGCAGGGCTGGCCTAGCGGGCCCCCCCGGGGAGCTGTTTTTT. Protein: CASRAGLAGPPGELFF.

The chain recombines TRBV4-1 with TRBJ2-5, with 11 bases identical to TRBD1. Germline V lookup: CDR1 MGHRA, CDR2 YSYEKL. Losses at the gene ends were 0 bases for V and 5 bases for J; bases not matched to a gene: 5. CDR3 size: 16 residues. This CDR3 reads CASSQDKGQGVETQYF. CDR3 nucleotide sequence: TGCGCCAGCAGCCAAGATAAGGGACAGGGGGTTGAGACCCAGTACTTC.

This sequence joins TRBV5-4 and TRBJ2-5; D is uncertain. Germline V lookup: CDR1 SGHNT, CDR2 YYREEE (reference sequence). V was shortened by 4 bases and J by 1 base, with 11 bases between the two germline ends. The CDR3 is made up of 14 amino acids. The CDR3, as DNA: TGTGCCAGCAGCCCCCCGAGGCCCCAAGAGACCCAGTACTTC. Encoded protein: CASSPPRPQETQYF.

The chain couples TRBV14 to TRBJ2-7; the D gene is possibly TRBD1 (6 bases). The V end was cut by 3 bases, the J end by 2 bases, with 8 bases between. CDR1 is SGHDN and CDR2 is FVKESK in the germline V gene. The CDR3 has 13 amino acids. The CDR3 DNA follows: TGTGCCAGCAGCCAGCCAGGGGCCTACGAGCAGTACTTC. This sequence encodes CASSQPGAYEQYF.

CDR3 loop: CASSSSTGGTTEAFF. CDR3 nucleotides: TGCGCCAGCAGCTCTTCGACAGGGGGAACCACTGAAGCTTTCTTT. The chain links TRBV5-1 to TRBJ1-1; 9 bases are a match to TRBD1. Germline loops: CDR1 SGHRS, CDR2 YFSETQ. The CDR3 contains 15 residues. The ends lost 3 bases at V and 4 bases at J; junction bases unmatched: 7.

V usage is TRBV19 and J usage is TRBJ1-4; TRBD1 agrees at 8 bases. The CDR3 consists of 13 residues. The V gene end was trimmed by 10 bases and the J gene end by 7 bases; junction bases not matched to a gene: 8. CDR1 LNHDA and CDR2 SQIVND come from the germline V gene (reference sequence). The CDR3 DNA follows: TGTGCCACCTCCGACAGGGGAAGTGAAAAACTGTTTTTT. Translated: CATSDRGSEKLFF.

This sequence joins TRBV5-6 and TRBJ1-3; D is uncertain. Trimming took 1 base from V and 4 from J, leaving 21 bases between them. Germline assignment: CDR1 SGHDT and CDR2 YYEEEE. The CDR3 has 18 residues. The CDR3 sequence is CASSLRQSLSSSGNTIYF. CDR3 coding DNA: TGTGCCAGCAGCTTGCGTCAGTCCCTGTCCTCATCGGGAAACACCATATATTTT.

V is TRBV2 and J is TRBJ2-1; 11 bases match TRBD2. CDR3 size: 16 residues. CDR1 and CDR2 (germline): SNHLY, FYNNEI. The ends lost 4 bases at V and 7 bases at J; junction bases unmatched: 9. This chain's CDR3 is CASSASGVAGGNEQFF. Written as DNA, the CDR3 is TGTGCCAGCAGTGCTTCCGGGGTAGCGGGAGGGAATGAGCAGTTCTTC.

The sample holds a few counts of this clone. V and J are TRBV10-1 and TRBJ1-5; 8 bases line up with TRBD1. This CDR3 has 15 residues. Germline V gene data show CDR1 as WNHNN and CDR2 as SYGVQD (reference sequence). The V gene end was trimmed by 5 bases and the J gene end by 6 bases; junction bases not matched to a gene: 9. The CDR3 spells CASSLSGRGLQPQHF. CDR3 in DNA: TGCGCCAGCAGTCTAAGCGGCAGGGGGCTTCAGCCCCAGCATTTT.

The rearrangement joins TRBV11-3 to TRBJ2-3; 7 bases align to TRBD1. The V and J ends lost 5 bases and 1 base, in that order; junction bases with no gene match: 3. The CDR3 length is 14 residues. Germline V gene lookup returns CDR1 SGHNT and CDR2 YENEEA. The CDR3 sequence is CASSPGQGTDTQYF. CDR3 nucleotides: TGTGCCAGCAGCCCTGGACAGGGCACAGATACGCAGTATTTT.

About this clone: A read error may account for a junction end that differs from germline. Other DNA sequences in the same sample also yield this CDR3. This chain links TRBV4-1 with TRBJ2-7; perhaps TRBD2 as D (5 bases). CDR1 MGHRA and CDR2 YSYEKL come from the germline V gene. The CDR3 consists of 15 residues. The CDR3 nucleotides are TGTGCCAGCAGCCAAGATCTAGCTAACCTCTACGAGCAGTACTTC. Protein sequence: CASSQDLANLYEQYF.

The chain has TRBV3-1 (or the pseudogene TRBV3-2) and TRBJ2-5, with 12 bases that match TRBD1. CDR1 and CDR2 (germline): LGHDT, YNNKEL (reference sequence). Trimming took 2 bases from V and 5 from J; bases not matched to a gene: 9. The CDR3 runs to 17 residues. In DNA form, the CDR3 reads TGTGCCAGCAGCCAATTTCGGGACAGGGGGCCGGGGGAGACCCAGTACTTC. Protein product: CASSQFRDRGPGETQYF.

This chain uses TRBV24-1 with TRBJ2-1; 9 positions match TRBD2. The CDR3 covers 17 residues. J was trimmed by 7 bases and V by 3 bases; bases with no gene match: 12. In germline, CDR1 is KGHDR, CDR2 SFDVKD. This chain's CDR3 is CATSDPRASGTRNEQFF. CDR3 nucleotide sequence: TGTGCCACCAGTGATCCCAGGGCTAGCGGGACGCGGAATGAGCAGTTCTTC.

As concerns this clone: An end of the junction differs from the germline gene, which may be a read error. V is TRBV3-1 (or the pseudogene TRBV3-2) and J is TRBJ2-3; possible D gene TRBD2, 5 bases. Per the germline V gene, CDR1 is LGHDT and CDR2 is YNNKEL (reference sequence). There are 13 residues in the CDR3. CDR3: CASSQVGRTPSGF. DNA of the CDR3: TGTGCCAGCAGCCAAGTAGGCAGGACTCCATCAGGTTTT.

The CDR3 loop is CASSLGNPLFRRTDTQYF. The CDR3 DNA reads as TGTGCCAGCAGCTTGGGCAATCCCTTATTCAGGCGCACAGATACGCAGTATTTT. The chain links TRBV5-5 to TRBJ2-3; D unclear. The germline CDR1 and CDR2 sequences are SGHKS and YYEKEE (reference sequence). The CDR3 has 18 amino acids. Trimming left V 0 bases short and J 1 base short, with 18 bases between.

The chain has TRBV7-9 and TRBJ2-1; D may be TRBD2 (7 bases). This CDR3 region has 13 residues. The V and J ends lost 6 bases and 6 bases respectively, with 12 bases between them. Germline V gene sequence: CDR1 SEHNR, CDR2 FQNEAQ (reference sequence). The CDR3 spells CASRVGGGNEQFF. DNA of the CDR3: TGTGCCAGCAGGGTGGGAGGGGGCAATGAGCAGTTCTTC.

This clone has only a few counts. The chain links TRBV9 to TRBJ2-3; 12 nucleotides match TRBD2. Germline loops: CDR1 SGDLS, CDR2 YYNGEE. V lost 2 bases and J lost 0; bases outside the gene matches: 7. The CDR3 covers 18 residues. In DNA form, the CDR3 reads TGTGCCAGCAGCGTTCGGCCTAGCGGGAGGGCCAGCACAGATACGCAGTATTTT. Its translation: CASSVRPSGRASTDTQYF.

This clone was detected only a few times. The chain has TRBV11-2 and TRBJ1-3, with a tentative D call TRBD1 (5 bases). Germline V gives CDR1 SGHAT, CDR2 FQNNGV. CDR3 size: 15 residues. The germline V and J ends were trimmed by 6 bases and 0 bases, with 12 bases remaining between them. The CDR3 DNA reads TGTGCCAGCAGTCCCGCGGGGGGCTCTGGAAACACCATATATTTT. It translates to CASSPAGGSGNTIYF.

This chain connects TRBV7-2 to TRBJ2-3; D unclear. This CDR3 comprises 16 residues. From germline, CDR1 is SGHTA and CDR2 FQGNSA. With 1 base removed from V and 0 bases from J, the gap between germline ends came to 11 bases. The CDR3 here is CASSLVGSSSTDTQYF. The CDR3 region has the DNA TGTGCCAGCAGCTTAGTTGGCAGTTCTAGCACAGATACGCAGTATTTT.

This rearrangement joins TRBV30 to TRBJ2-1, with 9 bases identical to TRBD2. V was pared by 1 base and J by 8 bases, with 6 bases of the junction left unmatched. Germline CDR1 GTSNPN, CDR2 SVGIG (reference sequence). The CDR3 has 14 amino acids. CDR3 residues: CAWSEWLAGYEQFF. The CDR3 region has the DNA TGTGCCTGGAGTGAGTGGCTAGCGGGATATGAGCAGTTCTTC.

V usage is TRBV10-3 and J usage is TRBJ2-7, with 11 nucleotides matching TRBD2. V was clipped by 9 bases and J by 6 bases; unmatched bases: 13. This CDR3 region has 15 residues. In germline, CDR1 is ENHRY, CDR2 SYGVKD. Here the CDR3 DNA reads TGTGCCATACAAAGTAGCGGGAGGGCTGAGGGCGAGCAGTACTTC. This gives the protein CAIQSSGRAEGEQYF.

J is TRBJ2-2 and V is TRBV2, with TRBD1 identical over 9 bases. The J segment lost 5 bases and the V segment lost 6 bases, leaving 7 bases of the junction unmatched. CDR1 SNHLY and CDR2 FYNNEI come from the germline V gene. The CDR3 consists of 15 residues. The CDR3 loop is CASREGQGVTGELFF. DNA for the CDR3: TGTGCCAGCAGGGAGGGACAGGGAGTGACCGGGGAGCTGTTTTTT.

V is TRBV28 and J is TRBJ1-5; the D gene is possibly TRBD1 (5 bases). The germline V gene has CDR1 MDHEN and CDR2 SYDVKM. The CDR3 runs 20 residues. V shed 3 bases and J shed 0 bases, with 24 bases lying between them. The CDR3 reads CASSLWPLVGGDDSNQPQHF. CDR3 bases: TGTGCCAGCAGTTTGTGGCCCTTAGTAGGAGGGGACGATAGCAATCAGCCCCAGCATTTT.

Regarding this clone: Distinct nucleotide sequences in the sample also encode this CDR3. This chain uses TRBV28 with TRBJ1-1; D unresolved. This CDR3 is 12 amino acids long. V lost 7 bases and J 1 base, leaving 7 bases between the germline ends. The germline V gene has CDR1 MDHEN and CDR2 SYDVKM. CDR3 sequence (DNA): TGTGCCAGCATAACGGGGAACACTGAAGCTTTCTTT. Protein product: CASITGNTEAFF.

The chain carries TRBV27 and TRBJ1-2; TRBD1 matches 8 bases. Trimming removed 4 bases from V and 4 bases from J; junction bases left unmatched: 11. The V gene's germline CDR1 is MNHEY and CDR2 SMNVEV (reference sequence). This CDR3 is 16 amino acids long. The CDR3 loop reads CASSSPTTGAGYGYTF. The CDR3 nucleotides are TGTGCCAGCAGTTCCCCTACGACAGGGGCAGGCTATGGCTACACCTTC.

This chain joins TRBV28 and TRBJ1-2; no reliable D call. This CDR3 region has 15 residues. The germline CDR1 and CDR2 sequences are MDHEN and SYDVKM. V lost 3 bases and J lost 7, with 18 bases in between. The CDR3 protein is CASSLVGIFSGGYTF. Here the CDR3 DNA reads TGTGCCAGCAGTTTGGTGGGTATTTTTAGCGGTGGCTACACCTTC.